Listed below are T cell receptor beta chains from one sample, sequenced in a study of cytomegalovirus exposure and HLA in healthy donors. Repertoires were generated with immunoSEQ multiplex PCR, while TCRdb's copy carries only in-frame clones and drops some. The sample yields under 200,000 clones, of which the top ten take up 6.5%. What was sequenced was PBMCs. These receptors were collected from a man younger than 45 in good health and CMV-seronegative. CDR3s leave out the opening cysteine and the closing phenylalanine or tryptophan.

TRBV19 | ASSEQGRGEQY
TRBV4-1 | ASSHLRGSGSSYNEQF
TRBV7-6 | ASSLSPTQPQH
TRBV10-3 | AISSGQGDYGYT
TRBV30 | AWRVDYRGSGANVLT
TRBV4-3 | ASSPRQGRGETQY
TRBV19 | ASSIEVVRAGNEQF
TRBV6-6 | ASRKQGGNEQY
TRBV27 | ASSLGVDRGDSNQPQH
TRBV7-3 | ASSLQGLHGYT
TRBV5-1 | ASSLFPENEQY
TRBV4-3 | ASSQDRLAGGPYSYNEQF
TRBV11-3 | ASSLGRPGELF